This T cell receptor (beta chain) was retrieved from a study of blood T cell repertoires in COVID-19. Study-level information: COVID-19 samples from acute and convalescent phases originated in the United States, Italy and Spain. T cells, B-cell-depleted T cells, or PBMCs supplied cDNA or gDNA.

After removal of 4 bases from V and 5 bases from J, the junction contained 10 bases not matched to a gene. Germline CDR1 is SGDLS and CDR2 is YYNGEE. The CDR3 has 15 residues. In the source study's methods: Amplified reference gene primers provided the basis for estimating nucleated cell counts. The method was immunoSEQ multiplex PCR; TCRdb's version includes in-frame clones alone and lacks a portion of them. The V and J calls and clone size were taken over from that table, and D and trimming were inferred from the DNA. The sample lists tens of thousands of clones, approximately 85% occurring once. V and J are TRBV9 and TRBJ2-5; 8 bases align to TRBD2. This clonotype was sampled from a human donor in a cohort sampled during active COVID-19. The sample consisted of peripheral blood. The CDR3 coding sequence is TGTGCCAGCAGCCCGAATAGCGGGGTGGGGGAGACCCAGTACTTC. Translated: CASSPNSGVGETQYF.